Listed below are T cell receptor beta chains from one sample, sequenced in a study of blood T cell repertoires in COVID-19. Clones were read by immunoSEQ multiplex PCR, and TCRdb kept only the in-frame ones, dropping some. The table has nearly 400,000 clones, roughly 86% seen once; the top ten hold about 1.8%. Sample: PBMCs or T cells enriched from blood (not recorded which). These TCRs come from a woman younger than 45 who had recovered from COVID-19. CDR3s include the opening cysteine and the closing phenylalanine or tryptophan. A D gene is named only where the DNA matches it firmly. Where a row states a size, it is once, few, many or the class of an expanded clone; other rows omit it.

d_gene,v_gene,abundance,j_gene,CDR3nt,CDR3aa
NA,TRBV29-1,NA,TRBJ1-1,TGCAGCGCTTTTAGAACCAACAGGGAGAGGGGCACTGAAGCTTTCTTT,CSAFRTNRERGTEAFF
NA,TRBV9,NA,TRBJ1-2,TGTGCCAGCAGCGTAGCTACAGTCTCTGGCTACACCTTC,CASSVATVSGYTF
TRBD1,TRBV5-6,NA,TRBJ1-1,TGTGCCAGCAGCTTGTTCGTGACAGGGAGACCTGAAGCTTTCTTT,CASSLFVTGRPEAFF
TRBD1,TRBV4-2,NA,TRBJ1-5,TGTGCCAGCAGCCAAGATTTAGACAGGGATCAGCCCCAGCATTTT,CASSQDLDRDQPQHF
NA,TRBV6-5,NA,TRBJ2-7,TGTGCCAGCAGTTACGGAGCGGGACAGGTTGGCTACGAGCAGTACTTC,CASSYGAGQVGYEQYF
NA,TRBV7-9,once,TRBJ2-3,TGTGCCAGCAGCTTTAGGGGTGCAGATACGCAGTATTTT,CASSFRGADTQYF
TRBD1,TRBV2,NA,TRBJ2-1,TGTGCCAGCAGCTGGACAGGCGGAGTGGGTGGTGAGCAGTTCTTC,CASSWTGGVGGEQFF
TRBD1,TRBV6-5,NA,TRBJ1-6,TGTGCCAGCAGTCTGGGACAGGGGTATTCACCCCTCCACTTT,CASSLGQGYSPLHF
NA,TRBV5-1,NA,TRBJ2-4,TGCGCCAGCAGCTTGAACGGTGGGGGGTCGCTAACCACCATTCAGTACTTC,CASSLNGGGSLTTIQYF
NA,TRBV9,NA,TRBJ2-1,TGTGCCAGCAGCGAGGGCACAGGGATAGGTGAGCAGTTCTTC,CASSEGTGIGEQFF
NA,TRBV7-9,NA,TRBJ1-5,TGTGCCAGCAGCCTGATGGAGCGGGAGCCCCAGCATTTT,CASSLMEREPQHF
NA,TRBV5-6,NA,TRBJ1-1,TGTGCCAGCAGCCCGGCGGGCAGCATGAACACTGAAGCTTTCTTT,CASSPAGSMNTEAFF
NA,TRBV7-2,few,TRBJ2-2,TGTGCCAGCAGCCGGGACTCTTGGCCCCCCGGGGAGCTGTTTTTT,CASSRDSWPPGELFF
TRBD1,TRBV5-4,NA,TRBJ2-1,TGTGCCAGCAGCCCCGGGACAGGGGATTTGGATGAGCAGTTCTTC,CASSPGTGDLDEQFF
NA,TRBV5-1,once,TRBJ2-1,TGCGCCAGCAGCTTGGGGAGGCTAAATGAGCAGTTCTTC,CASSLGRLNEQFF
TRBD2,TRBV4-3,once,TRBJ2-1,TGCGCCAGCAGCCAAGATCGACTAGCGGGGATATATGAGCAGTTCTTC,CASSQDRLAGIYEQFF
NA,TRBV28,NA,TRBJ1-2,TGTGCCAGCAGTTTATTCCAGGGCCAGCCTAACTATGGCTACACCTTC,CASSLFQGQPNYGYTF
TRBD2,TRBV5-4,NA,TRBJ2-3,TGTGCCAGCAGCCTGGGACTAGCGGGGCTGACTAGCACAGATACGCAGTATTTT,CASSLGLAGLTSTDTQYF
TRBD2,TRBV5-6,NA,TRBJ2-5,TGTGCCAGCAGCCACGGACTAGCGGGAGGGGAGACCCAGTACTTC,CASSHGLAGGETQYF
TRBD2,TRBV24-1,NA,TRBJ2-2,TGTGCCACCAGTGATTTTGCGGGGTTTGGATCTAGCGGGAGAGGCGTCGGGGAGCTGTTTTTT,CATSDFAGFGSSGRGVGELFF
TRBD1,TRBV18,NA,TRBJ1-2,TGTGCCAGCTCACCCACCGGGACAGGGGGACGCGACTATGGCTACACCTTC,CASSPTGTGGRDYGYTF
NA,TRBV28,NA,TRBJ1-3,TGTGCCTGGGGCGCAGGGAGGGATGGAAACACCATATATTTT,CAWGAGRDGNTIYF
NA,TRBV5-4,NA,TRBJ2-7,TGTGCCAGCAGCTTGGCAGTGAACTCCTACGAGCAGTACTTC,CASSLAVNSYEQYF
NA,TRBV19,NA,TRBJ2-7,TGTGCCAGTAGTATAAAAGTAGGGGTTTCCTACGAGCAGTACTTC,CASSIKVGVSYEQYF
TRBD2,TRBV5-1,NA,TRBJ2-2,TGCGCCAGCAGGGGGCGGGAGTTACGCACCGGGGAGCTGTTTTTT,CASRGRELRTGELFF
TRBD1,TRBV7-3,once,TRBJ2-1,TGTGCCAGCAGCTCCCGGGACAGGGATTACAATGAGCAGTTCTTC,CASSSRDRDYNEQFF
NA,TRBV6-2/TRBV6-3,NA,TRBJ1-6,TGTGCCAGCAGTTACCTTCTTCTTGATTCACCCCTCCACTTT,CASSYLLLDSPLHF
NA,TRBV7-9,NA,TRBJ2-7,TGTGCCAGCAGCTTACTCGCGGACTCCTACGAGCAGTACTTC,CASSLLADSYEQYF